These 18 T cell receptor beta chains were sequenced from one sample in a study of blood T cell repertoires in COVID-19. Some clones are missing from TCRdb's copy, which holds only in-frame ones; the method was immunoSEQ multiplex PCR. This sample carries around 430,000 clones, approximately 90% of them seen once, and the ten largest clones take 10% to 15%. The source material was peripheral blood. These TCRs come from a woman in her 50s with COVID-19, enrolled during active disease.

The chain carries TRBV18 and TRBJ1-6; no definite D call. CDR1 and CDR2 (germline): KGHSH, LQKENI. Trimming pared 3 bases from V and 6 bases from J, leaving 12 bases between. The CDR3 totals 15 residues. CDR3 amino acids: CASSPSNSFNSPLHF. CDR3 in DNA: TGTGCCAGCTCACCGAGTAACAGCTTTAATTCACCCCTCCACTTT.

This clone has only a few counts. The rearrangement uses TRBV11-2 and TRBJ2-7; TRBD2 agrees at 12 bases. The CDR3 has 17 residues. V shed 5 bases and J 1 base; nucleotides not matched to a gene: 9. Per the germline V gene, CDR1 is SGHAT and CDR2 is FQNNGV. The CDR3 nucleotides are TGTGCCAGCAGCCCCCACGTAGGACTAGCGGGGTCCTACGAGCAGTACTTC. Translated: CASSPHVGLAGSYEQYF.

The chain links TRBV5-1 to TRBJ1-1; 8 bases fit TRBD1. This CDR3 contains 15 residues. CDR1 is SGHRS and CDR2 is YFSETQ in the germline V gene. V dropped 4 bases and J dropped 3; count of bases not matched to a gene: 8. The CDR3 coding sequence is TGCGCCAGCAGCCCAGTGACAGGGGATGACACTGAAGCTTTCTTT. Translation: CASSPVTGDDTEAFF. Together with reference TRBV5-1 and TRBJ1-1, the CDR3 gives the full variable domain: KAGVTQTPRYLIKTRGQQVTLSCSPISGHRSVSWYQQTPGQGLQFLFEYFSETQRNKGNFPGRFSGRQFSNSRSEMNVSTLELGDSALYLCASSPVTGDDTEAFFGQGTRLTVV.

This chain joins TRBV6-5 and TRBJ2-7, with D possibly TRBD1 on 5 matching bases. V was cut by 7 bases and J by 6 bases, with 22 bases left in between. CDR1 and CDR2 (germline): MNHEY, SVGAGI. The CDR3 is made up of 15 amino acids. The CDR3 DNA reads as TGTGCCAGCACTCCCAGCTGGGGCTCTTCGGGCGAGCAGTACTTC. Translating gives CASTPSWGSSGEQYF.

This clone was seen just once. The chain combines TRBV6-6 with TRBJ1-4, with D unclear. CDR1 is MNHNY, CDR2 SVGAGI, per germline (reference sequence). Trimming took 7 bases from V and 5 from J, leaving 14 bases between them. The CDR3 sequence is 14 residues long. CDR3 in amino acids: CASTEGSPNEKLFF. The CDR3 bases are TGTGCCAGCACAGAGGGCAGTCCAAATGAAAAACTGTTTTTT.

This clone was counted between two and nine times. This chain links TRBV19 with TRBJ2-7; TRBD1 might be the D (6 bases). The CDR3 extends over 15 amino acids. Trimming pared 9 bases from V and 0 bases from J, leaving 18 bases between. Germline V CDR1 and CDR2: LNHDA, SQIVND (reference sequence). The CDR3 DNA reads as TGTGCCAGCCGCAAGAGGCAGGGGAGCTCCTACGAGCAGTACTTC. It codes for CASRKRQGSSYEQYF.

This clone was counted once. This CDR3 reads CASSMGQNYGYTF. The CDR3 DNA follows: TGTGCCAGTAGTATGGGACAGAACTATGGCTACACCTTC. The chain links TRBV19 to TRBJ1-2; 7 nucleotides line up with TRBD1. J gave up 2 bases and V 3 bases, and 0 bases lay outside the gene matches. Germline V gives CDR1 LNHDA, CDR2 SQIVND (reference sequence). The CDR3 is made up of 13 amino acids.

This clone has just one count. The chain is built from TRBV10-3 and TRBJ1-1; TRBD1 matches 7 bases. Germline V gene sequence: CDR1 ENHRY, CDR2 SYGVKD. This CDR3 region has 13 residues. The V and J ends lost 3 bases and 5 bases, in that order; junction bases with no gene match: 3. CDR3 DNA sequence: TGTGCCATCAGTGATCGACAGGGAACTGAAGCTTTCTTT. It is translated as CAISDRQGTEAFF.

CDR3 protein: CSARQRNGYTF. DNA of the CDR3: TGCAGTGCTAGACAGCGGAATGGCTACACCTTC. The chain is built from TRBV20-1 and TRBJ1-2; D call uncertain. The germline gives CDR1 DFQATT, CDR2 SNEGSKA (reference sequence). This CDR3 is 11 amino acids long. V dropped 2 bases and J dropped 6 bases, with 7 bases sitting between them.

The chain links TRBV9 to TRBJ1-1, with TRBD1 identical over 8 bases. This CDR3 has 15 residues. Trimming at V came to 3 bases and at J to 1 base, leaving 5 bases not matched to a gene. Germline lookup yields CDR1 SGDLS and CDR2 YYNGEE. In nucleotides, the CDR3 is TGTGCCAGCAGCGACGATGGACAGGGGAACACTGAAGCTTTCTTT. As protein: CASSDDGQGNTEAFF.

The rearrangement uses TRBV6-5 and TRBJ1-2, with TRBD1 matching over 7 bases. The CDR3 is 14 residues long. CDR1 and CDR2 from the germline V gene are MNHEY and SVGAGI. With V trimmed by 6 bases and J by 2 bases, 6 bases remained unmatched. The CDR3 region has the DNA TGTGCCAGCAGCGTCGACAGGGCCAACTATGGCTACACCTTC. Amino acid sequence: CASSVDRANYGYTF.

This sequence joins TRBV30 and TRBJ1-6; TRBD1 is a possible D gene (5 bases). V was trimmed by 4 bases and J by 2 bases, leaving 12 bases between them. The CDR3 is 15 amino acids. CDR1 and CDR2 from the germline V gene are GTSNPN and SVGIG (reference sequence). CDR3 sequence reads: CAWNGHPAYNSPLHF. CDR3 coding DNA: TGTGCCTGGAACGGACACCCGGCCTATAATTCACCCCTCCACTTT.

This chain joins TRBV10-3 and TRBJ1-1; 11 bases map to TRBD1. The V gene end was trimmed by 10 bases and the J gene end by 7 bases; junction bases not matched to a gene: 8. From germline, CDR1 is ENHRY and CDR2 SYGVKD. The CDR3 spans 13 residues. The chain's CDR3 is CATQDRGLSEAFF. The CDR3 region has the DNA TGTGCCACCCAGGACAGGGGGCTTAGTGAAGCTTTCTTT.

The chain carries TRBV5-4 and TRBJ2-7, with 8 bases matching TRBD2. Germline V gene lookup returns CDR1 SGHNT and CDR2 YYREEE (reference sequence). V lost 5 bases, J lost 0 bases, and 4 bases stayed unmatched. The CDR3 contains 14 residues. The CDR3 nucleotides are TGTGCCAGCAGATCCGGGACTAGCTCCTACGAGCAGTACTTC. Translation: CASRSGTSSYEQYF.

The chain has TRBV30 and TRBJ1-1, with D uncertain. Trimming removed 3 bases at V and 3 bases at J, with 23 bases between. CDR1 and CDR2 (germline): GTSNPN, SVGIG (reference sequence). The CDR3 consists of 17 residues. CDR3 sequence (DNA): TGTGCCTGGAGAATCGGGGTGTATCCCAGATCGGACACTGAAGCTTTCTTT. Encoded protein: CAWRIGVYPRSDTEAFF. Drawing the rest from reference TRBV30 and TRBJ1-1, the complete variable domain is SQTIHQWPATLVQPVGSPLSLECTVEGTSNPNLYWYRQAAGRGLQLLFYSVGIGQISSEVPQNLSASRPQDRQFILSSKKLLLSDSGFYLCAWRIGVYPRSDTEAFFGQGTRLTVV.

Written as DNA, the CDR3 is TGTGCCAGCAGTTTATCAATGTCGGGGGAGGCTTTCTTT. It translates to CASSLSMSGEAFF. The V call is TRBV27, the J call TRBJ1-1; tentative D call: TRBD1 (5 bases). V was pared by 0 bases and J by 11 bases, with 13 bases between. Germline V gene lookup returns CDR1 MNHEY and CDR2 SMNVEV (reference sequence). This CDR3 spans 13 amino acids.

The rearrangement links TRBV5-1 to TRBJ2-7; TRBD1 matches 7 bases. The CDR3 spans 16 residues. Germline V lookup: CDR1 SGHRS, CDR2 YFSETQ. V trimming: 6 bases; J trimming: 3 bases; junction bases outside the gene matches: 15. DNA for the CDR3: TGCGCCAGCAAGACCTATACCGGGACAGACGACTACGAGCAGTACTTC. This translates into CASKTYTGTDDYEQYF.

The chain carries TRBV5-1 and TRBJ1-6; tentatively, D is TRBD1 (5 bases). The CDR3 extends over 13 amino acids. From germline, CDR1 is SGHRS and CDR2 YFSETQ. V shed 4 bases and J shed 10 bases, with 12 bases lying between them. For the CDR3, the DNA is TGCGCCAGCAGCCCGTGGGGGGAATCACCCCTCCACTTT. This gives the protein CASSPWGESPLHF.